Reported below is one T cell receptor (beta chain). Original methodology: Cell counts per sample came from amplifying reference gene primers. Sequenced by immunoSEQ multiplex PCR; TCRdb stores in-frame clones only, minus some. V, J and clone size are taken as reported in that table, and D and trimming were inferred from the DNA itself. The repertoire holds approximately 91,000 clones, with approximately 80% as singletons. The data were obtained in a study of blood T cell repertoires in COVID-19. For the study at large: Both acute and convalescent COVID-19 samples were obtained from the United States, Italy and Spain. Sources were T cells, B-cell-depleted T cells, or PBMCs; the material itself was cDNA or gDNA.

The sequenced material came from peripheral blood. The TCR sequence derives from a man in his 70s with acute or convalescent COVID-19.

The CDR3 reads CASSFGQHSGANVLTF. For the CDR3, the DNA is TGTGCCAGCAGTTTTGGACAGCACTCTGGGGCCAACGTCCTGACTTTC. The chain uses TRBV27 and TRBJ2-6; a possible D gene is TRBD1 (6 bases). CDR3 size: 16 residues. The V and J ends lost 3 bases and 0 bases respectively, with 9 bases between them. Looked up from germline, CDR1 is MNHEY and CDR2 is SMNVEV (reference sequence).